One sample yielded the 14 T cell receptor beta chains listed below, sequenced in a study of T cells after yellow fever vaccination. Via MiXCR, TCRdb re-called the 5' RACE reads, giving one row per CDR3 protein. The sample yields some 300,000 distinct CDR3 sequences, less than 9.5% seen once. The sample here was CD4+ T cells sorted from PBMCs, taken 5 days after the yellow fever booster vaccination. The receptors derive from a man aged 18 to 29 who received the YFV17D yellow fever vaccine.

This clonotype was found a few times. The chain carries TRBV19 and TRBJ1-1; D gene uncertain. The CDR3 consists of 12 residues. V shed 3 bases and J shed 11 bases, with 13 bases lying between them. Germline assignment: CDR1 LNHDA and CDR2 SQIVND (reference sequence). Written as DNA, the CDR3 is TGTGCCAGTAGTATTCGAGGACTGGGGGCTTTCTTT. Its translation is CASSIRGLGAFF.

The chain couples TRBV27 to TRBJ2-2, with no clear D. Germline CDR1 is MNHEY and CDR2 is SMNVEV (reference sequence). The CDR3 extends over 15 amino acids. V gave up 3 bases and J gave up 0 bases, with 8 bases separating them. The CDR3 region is CASSFSRPNTGELFF. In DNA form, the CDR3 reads TGTGCCAGCAGTTTTAGCAGACCGAACACCGGGGAGCTGTTTTTT.

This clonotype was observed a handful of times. Here the CDR3 DNA reads TGTGCCAGCAGCGTAGACGCGGTGTCCTACGAGCAGTACTTC. Encoded protein: CASSVDAVSYEQYF. V is TRBV9 and J is TRBJ2-7; D ambiguous. The CDR3 has 14 residues. Per germline, CDR1 SGDLS and CDR2 YYNGEE. Trimming pared 0 bases from V and 1 base from J, leaving 8 bases between.

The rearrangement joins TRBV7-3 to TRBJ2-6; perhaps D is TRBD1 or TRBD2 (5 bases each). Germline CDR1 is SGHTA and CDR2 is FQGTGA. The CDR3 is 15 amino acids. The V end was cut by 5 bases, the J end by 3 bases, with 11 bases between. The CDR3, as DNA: TGTGCCAGCAGCAATCAGGGAGATGGGGCCAACGTCCTGACTTTC. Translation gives CASSNQGDGANVLTF.

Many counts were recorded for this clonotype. DNA for the CDR3: TGTGCCAGCAGCTTAGAGCTGACTAGCGAGACCCAGTACTTC. Translation gives CASSLELTSETQYF. The chain is built from TRBV11-2 and TRBJ2-5; 7 nucleotides line up with TRBD2. The CDR3 spans 14 residues. The V gene end was trimmed by 0 bases and the J gene end by 5 bases; junction bases not matched to a gene: 3. The germline CDR1 and CDR2 sequences are SGHAT and FQNNGV. Variable domain in full (rest from reference TRBV11-2 and TRBJ2-5): EAGVAQSPRYKIIEKRQSVAFWCNPISGHATLYWYQQILGQGPKLLIQFQNNGVVDDSQLPKDRFSAERLKGVDSTLKIQPAKLEDSAVYLCASSLELTSETQYFGPGTRLLVL.

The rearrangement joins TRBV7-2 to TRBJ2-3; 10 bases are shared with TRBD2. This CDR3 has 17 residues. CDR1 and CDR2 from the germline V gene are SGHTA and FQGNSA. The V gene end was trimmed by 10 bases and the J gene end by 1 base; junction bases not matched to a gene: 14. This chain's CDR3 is CATLPPSGGLGTDTQYF. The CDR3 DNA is TGTGCCACCTTACCCCCTAGCGGGGGATTGGGCACAGATACGCAGTATTTT.

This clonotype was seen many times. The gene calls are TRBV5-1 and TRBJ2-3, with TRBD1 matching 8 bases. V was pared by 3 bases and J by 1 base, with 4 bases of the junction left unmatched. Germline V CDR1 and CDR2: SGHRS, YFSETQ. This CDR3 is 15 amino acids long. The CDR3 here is CASSSTGDGTDTQYF. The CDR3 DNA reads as TGCGCCAGCAGCTCGACAGGGGACGGCACAGATACGCAGTATTTT.

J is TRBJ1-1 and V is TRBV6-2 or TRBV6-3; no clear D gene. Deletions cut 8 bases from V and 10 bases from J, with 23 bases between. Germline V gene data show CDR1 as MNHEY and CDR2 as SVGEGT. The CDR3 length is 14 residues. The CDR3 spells CASRRSSPPKAAFF. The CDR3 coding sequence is TGTGCCAGCCGGCGGAGTTCCCCCCCAAAAGCAGCTTTCTTT.

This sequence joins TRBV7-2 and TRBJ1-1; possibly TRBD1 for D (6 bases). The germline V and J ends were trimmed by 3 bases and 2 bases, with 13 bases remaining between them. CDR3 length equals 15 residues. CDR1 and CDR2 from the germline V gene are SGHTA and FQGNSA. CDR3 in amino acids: CASSFTGTTNTEAFF. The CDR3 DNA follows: TGTGCCAGCAGCTTTACCGGGACAACTAACACTGAAGCTTTCTTT.

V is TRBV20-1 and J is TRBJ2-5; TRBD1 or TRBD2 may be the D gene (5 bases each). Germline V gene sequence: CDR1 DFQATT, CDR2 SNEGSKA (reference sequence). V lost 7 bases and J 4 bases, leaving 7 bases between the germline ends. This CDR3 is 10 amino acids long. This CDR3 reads CSGGIETQYF. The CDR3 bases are TGCAGTGGGGGGATAGAGACCCAGTACTTC.

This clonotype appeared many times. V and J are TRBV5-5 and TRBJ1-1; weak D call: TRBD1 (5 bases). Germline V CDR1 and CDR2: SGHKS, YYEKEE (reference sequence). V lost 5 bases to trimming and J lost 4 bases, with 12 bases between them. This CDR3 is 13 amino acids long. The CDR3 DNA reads TGTGCCAGCAGTGGGCGGGGCCTCACTGAAGCTTTCTTT. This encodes CASSGRGLTEAFF.

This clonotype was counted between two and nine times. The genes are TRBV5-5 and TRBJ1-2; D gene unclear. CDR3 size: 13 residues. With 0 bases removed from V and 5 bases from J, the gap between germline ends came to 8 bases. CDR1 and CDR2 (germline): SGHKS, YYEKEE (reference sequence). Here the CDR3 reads CASSLDSEYGYTF. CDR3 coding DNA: TGTGCCAGCAGCTTGGACAGTGAATATGGCTACACCTTC.

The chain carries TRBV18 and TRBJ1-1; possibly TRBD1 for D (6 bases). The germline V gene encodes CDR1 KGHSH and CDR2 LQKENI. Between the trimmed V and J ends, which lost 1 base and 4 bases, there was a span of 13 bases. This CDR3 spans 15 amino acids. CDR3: CASSPLLGGGTEAFF. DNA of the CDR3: TGTGCCAGCTCACCACTCCTCGGGGGCGGCACTGAAGCTTTCTTT.

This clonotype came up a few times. The CDR3 sequence is CASSPGGMTDTQYF. CDR3 DNA sequence: TGTGCCAGCAGCCCCGGGGGCATGACAGATACGCAGTATTTT. The chain is built from TRBV7-2 and TRBJ2-3; D may match TRBD1 or TRBD2 (6 bases each). Germline loops: CDR1 SGHTA, CDR2 FQGNSA. CDR3 length equals 14 residues. V was shortened by 5 bases and J by 3 bases, with 12 bases between the two germline ends.